This TCR beta chain was observed in a study of T cells in localized non-small cell lung cancer. Clones were read by immunoSEQ multiplex PCR, and TCRdb kept only the in-frame ones, dropping some. The sample lists 1,200 to 1,500 clones; 22% were seen once. Unmatched junction bases numbered 10, after V lost 6 bases and J lost 2 bases. Per germline, CDR1 SGDLS and CDR2 YYNGEE. The CDR3 has 17 amino acids. The chain combines TRBV9 with TRBJ2-5; 13 nucleotides line up with TRBD2. This specimen consisted of normal lung tissue next to the tumor, obtained before any cancer treatment. The sequence was collected from an older female donor with stage II squamous cell lung carcinoma. The CDR3 sequence is CASTKGRGLAGQETQYF. In DNA, the CDR3 is TGTGCCAGCACCAAGGGTCGGGGACTAGCGGGGCAAGAGACCCAGTACTTC.